The 22 T cell receptor beta chains listed next were all sequenced from one sample in a study of cytomegalovirus exposure and HLA in healthy donors. The PCR employed 60 Vbeta primers together with 13 Jbeta primers. The repertoire was sequenced with immunoSEQ multiplex PCR; TCRdb's copy has only in-frame clones and lacks some. The record lists 55,000 to 85,000 clones, of which the ten most abundant hold about 3.8%. The material sequenced was PBMCs. These receptors were obtained from a female donor in good health and CMV-seropositive.

V is TRBV29-1 and J is TRBJ1-5, with 7 bases matching TRBD1. J was trimmed by 4 bases and V by 5 bases; bases with no gene match: 5. Germline loops: CDR1 SQVTM, CDR2 ANQGSEA. CDR3 length: 13 amino acids. The CDR3 loop is CSVMPGGNQPQHF. Written as DNA, the CDR3 is TGCAGCGTTATGCCAGGGGGAAATCAGCCCCAGCATTTT.

This sequence joins TRBV29-1 and TRBJ1-2; a weak D match, TRBD1 (6 bases). Trimming shortened V by 6 bases and J by 3 bases, and 11 bases separated the two germline ends. This CDR3 is built from 12 residues. From germline, CDR1 is SQVTM and CDR2 ANQGSEA. CDR3 residues: CSVPQGYYGYTF. DNA for the CDR3: TGCAGCGTCCCGCAGGGGTACTATGGCTACACCTTC.

The chain couples TRBV29-1 to TRBJ1-2, with TRBD1 matching over 7 bases. The CDR3 is made up of 12 amino acids. From germline, CDR1 is SQVTM and CDR2 ANQGSEA. With V trimmed by 4 bases and J by 3 bases, 2 bases remained unmatched. The CDR3 sequence is CSVGDSYYGYTF. CDR3 sequence (DNA): TGCAGCGTTGGGGACAGCTACTATGGCTACACCTTC.

This chain links TRBV29-1 with TRBJ1-2, with D unresolved. Germline V gives CDR1 SQVTM, CDR2 ANQGSEA. The CDR3 extends over 13 amino acids. Trimming removed 2 bases at V and 3 bases at J, with 10 bases between. The CDR3 spells CSVETPDYYGYTF. The CDR3 DNA reads TGCAGCGTTGAAACCCCGGACTACTATGGCTACACCTTC.

V usage is TRBV18 and J usage is TRBJ1-1, with D uncertain. Trimming shortened V by 0 bases and J by 1 base, and 6 bases separated the two germline ends. The CDR3 consists of 14 residues. The germline V gene has CDR1 KGHSH and CDR2 LQKENI. CDR3 residues: CASSPPGPNTEAFF. The CDR3, as DNA: TGTGCCAGCTCACCACCGGGCCCGAACACTGAAGCTTTCTTT.

This chain uses TRBV10-3 with TRBJ2-7, with a tentative D call TRBD1 (5 bases). CDR1 ENHRY and CDR2 SYGVKD come from the germline V gene. V was cut by 0 bases and J by 9 bases, with 18 bases left in between. The CDR3 totals 15 residues. The CDR3, as DNA: TGTGCCATCAGTGAGTCAGGATTGCAGGGTGTATGGCAGTACTTC. Translation: CAISESGLQGVWQYF.

The chain couples TRBV11-3 to TRBJ1-1; D perhaps matches TRBD1 (5 bases). CDR3 size: 15 residues. The V end lost 4 bases, the J end lost 0 bases, and 12 bases lay between the germline ends. Germline lookup yields CDR1 SGHNT and CDR2 YENEEA. DNA of the CDR3: TGTGCCAGCAGCTCGATCAAACAGGTGAACACTGAAGCTTTCTTT. Protein: CASSSIKQVNTEAFF.

V and J are TRBV28 and TRBJ2-7; 8 bases align to TRBD1. The CDR3 sequence is 14 residues long. Germline CDR1 is MDHEN and CDR2 is SYDVKM. With 1 base clipped from V and 5 bases from J, the junction kept 4 bases outside the gene matches. DNA for the CDR3: TGTGCCAGCAGTTTATCGGACAGGGTCCACGAGCAGTACTTC. Its translation: CASSLSDRVHEQYF.

This rearrangement joins TRBV28 to TRBJ1-5; 10 nucleotides agree with TRBD1. V dropped 4 bases and J dropped 7; count of bases not matched to a gene: 7. The CDR3 sequence is 15 residues long. Germline V gene sequence: CDR1 MDHEN, CDR2 SYDVKM. The CDR3 spells CASSSAGTGAQPQHF. CDR3 nucleotides: TGTGCCAGCAGTTCCGCCGGGACAGGGGCCCAGCCCCAGCATTTT.

This chain joins TRBV9 and TRBJ2-5; D gene ambiguous. CDR1 is SGDLS, CDR2 YYNGEE, per germline. The CDR3 totals 18 residues. V was trimmed by 0 bases and J by 2 bases, leaving 20 bases between them. The CDR3: CASSVVNIRSQLQETQYF. The CDR3 DNA is TGTGCCAGCAGCGTAGTCAACATCAGGTCGCAACTGCAAGAGACCCAGTACTTC.

This chain uses TRBV28 with TRBJ2-3; 12 nucleotides agree with TRBD2. In germline, CDR1 is MDHEN, CDR2 SYDVKM. The CDR3 sequence is 16 residues long. The ends lost 2 bases at V and 0 bases at J; junction bases unmatched: 0. CDR3 nucleotides: TGTGCCAGCAGTTTAACTAGCGGGAGGAGCACAGATACGCAGTATTTT. This translates into CASSLTSGRSTDTQYF. Complete variable domain (other parts from reference TRBV28 and TRBJ2-3): DVKVTQSSRYLVKRTGEKVFLECVQDMDHENMFWYRQDPGLGLRLIYFSYDVKMKEKGDIPEGYSVSREKKERFSLILESASTNQTSMYLCASSLTSGRSTDTQYFGPGTRLTVL.

The V and J genes are TRBV28 and TRBJ2-7; the match to TRBD1 covers 10 bases. The ends lost 4 bases at V and 3 bases at J; junction bases unmatched: 3. The CDR3 runs 14 residues. Germline CDR1 MDHEN, CDR2 SYDVKM. CDR3 nucleotide sequence: TGTGCCAGCAGTTCCGGACAGGGGGTCTACGAGCAGTACTTC. The encoded protein is CASSSGQGVYEQYF. The full variable domain, with the rest looked up from reference TRBV28 and TRBJ2-7, is DVKVTQSSRYLVKRTGEKVFLECVQDMDHENMFWYRQDPGLGLRLIYFSYDVKMKEKGDIPEGYSVSREKKERFSLILESASTNQTSMYLCASSSGQGVYEQYFGPGTRLTVT.

The chain employs TRBV9 and TRBJ2-1, with 8 bases fitting TRBD2. The CDR3 sequence is 16 residues long. V was clipped by 3 bases and J by 4 bases; unmatched bases: 9. Germline V gene sequence: CDR1 SGDLS, CDR2 YYNGEE. The chain's CDR3 is CASSERGGDRYNEQFF. The CDR3 nucleotides read TGTGCCAGCAGCGAACGGGGGGGGGATAGATACAATGAGCAGTTCTTC. Full variable domain (remainder filled in from reference TRBV9 and TRBJ2-1): DSGVTQTPKHLITATGQRVTLRCSPRSGDLSVYWYQQSLDQGLQFLIQYYNGEERAKGNILERFSAQQFPDLHSELNLSSLELGDSALYFCASSERGGDRYNEQFFGPGTRLTVL.

The chain couples TRBV6-5 to TRBJ1-2, with TRBD1 matching over 10 bases. Germline trimming cut 0 bases from V and 12 bases from J; bases unmatched to any gene: 10. Germline V gene sequence: CDR1 MNHEY, CDR2 SVGAGI. The CDR3 consists of 15 residues. This CDR3 reads CASSYSQRDRGQDTF. As DNA, the CDR3 is TGTGCCAGCAGTTACTCACAACGGGACAGGGGACAAGACACCTTC.

This chain's CDR3 is CASSQDGSGGWDNEQFF. The CDR3 nucleotides are TGCGCCAGCAGCCAAGATGGGAGCGGAGGCTGGGACAATGAGCAGTTCTTC. V is TRBV4-1 and J is TRBJ2-1; D is possibly TRBD2 (5 bases). The CDR3 contains 17 residues. Germline V CDR1 and CDR2: MGHRA, YSYEKL. V was pared by 0 bases and J by 5 bases, with 17 bases between.

The chain carries TRBV19 and TRBJ1-5, with a tentative D call TRBD1 (6 bases). Germline CDR1 reads LNHDA; CDR2 reads SQIVND (reference sequence). The CDR3 is made up of 15 amino acids. Trimming took 6 bases from V and 0 from J, leaving 12 bases between them. The CDR3 DNA reads TGTGCCAGTAGGGGGACAACGAATAGCAATCAGCCCCAGCATTTT. The encoded protein is CASRGTTNSNQPQHF.

The chain is built from TRBV2 and TRBJ2-3; TRBD1 aligns across 8 bases. Trimming removed 5 bases from V and 0 bases from J; junction bases left unmatched: 4. The length of the CDR3 is 15 residues. The germline V gene encodes CDR1 SNHLY and CDR2 FYNNEI. As DNA, the CDR3 is TGTGCCAGCAGTCGGGACAGGACTAGCACAGATACGCAGTATTTT. Translated: CASSRDRTSTDTQYF.

This chain links TRBV19 with TRBJ2-5; no clear D gene. Germline CDR1 is LNHDA and CDR2 is SQIVND (reference sequence). The V end lost 4 bases, the J end lost 0 bases, and 3 bases lay between the germline ends. This CDR3 spans 12 amino acids. The CDR3 here is CASSTNQETQYF. The CDR3 coding sequence is TGTGCCAGTAGTACAAACCAAGAGACCCAGTACTTC.

This chain uses TRBV19 with TRBJ2-1, with a tentative D call TRBD1 (6 bases). Germline values: CDR1 LNHDA, CDR2 SQIVND (reference sequence). With 3 bases removed from V and 6 bases from J, the gap between germline ends came to 21 bases. This CDR3 has 17 residues. CDR3 bases: TGTGCCAGTAGTATGGGGATCGGTAGGGGGTCAGGCAATGAGCAGTTCTTC. Its translation is CASSMGIGRGSGNEQFF.

As concerns this clone: At the DNA level, this CDR3 is encoded by other sequences in the same sample as well. The chain is built from TRBV4-1 and TRBJ1-3; 8 nucleotides agree with TRBD1. Germline assignment: CDR1 MGHRA and CDR2 YSYEKL. This CDR3 spans 15 amino acids. V was pared by 4 bases and J by 0 bases, with 2 bases of the junction left unmatched. The CDR3 DNA reads as TGCGCCAGCAGCCGGACAGGGATCTCTGGAAACACCATATATTTT. Protein product: CASSRTGISGNTIYF.

This chain joins TRBV4-1 and TRBJ2-7; 14 positions agree with TRBD2. The CDR3 covers 16 residues. CDR1 is MGHRA, CDR2 YSYEKL, per germline. The V gene end was trimmed by 5 bases and the J gene end by 4 bases; junction bases not matched to a gene: 7. The CDR3 DNA is TGCGCCAGCAGCAGAGGGACTAGCGGGAGTTATTACGAGCAGTACTTC. As protein: CASSRGTSGSYYEQYF.

The V gene is TRBV4-1, the J gene TRBJ1-2; D perhaps matches TRBD1 (6 bases). This CDR3 spans 15 amino acids. V lost 2 bases and J lost 4, with 14 bases in between. CDR1 is MGHRA, CDR2 YSYEKL, per germline. The CDR3 region is CASSQRAQGIYGYTF. In DNA form, the CDR3 reads TGCGCCAGCAGCCAAAGGGCGCAGGGGATCTATGGCTACACCTTC.